What follows is one T cell receptor (beta chain) and its context. Its antigen is currently unknown. This record belongs to a study of cytomegalovirus exposure and HLA in healthy donors. Study-wide findings and caveats: An ancestry cluster, one associated with Asian ancestry, reportedly showed fewer N-insertions than the 666-donor mean in a later analysis. As was reported, the HLA-A and HLA-B alleles of most subjects were accurately predicted from TCR beta sequences. Associated with HLA alleles at 0.05 false discovery rate in a later analysis were 16,951 TCR beta sequences.

The PCR ran on 60 Vbeta and 13 Jbeta primers. Data came from immunoSEQ multiplex PCR; TCRdb stores just in-frame clones and leaves some out. The sample has around 150,000 clones; around 80% are singletons. CDR3 length equals 14 residues. Looked up from germline, CDR1 is SGHAT and CDR2 is FQDESV (reference sequence). V was cut by 5 bases and J by 2 bases, with 12 bases left in between. The receptor was isolated from a man aged 50 or older in good health and CMV-seropositive. Sequencing used PBMCs. V is TRBV11-1 and J is TRBJ2-5; D remains ambiguous. The CDR3 loop reads CASSPTRYQETQYF. For the CDR3, the DNA is TGTGCCAGCAGCCCGACAAGGTATCAAGAGACCCAGTACTTC.